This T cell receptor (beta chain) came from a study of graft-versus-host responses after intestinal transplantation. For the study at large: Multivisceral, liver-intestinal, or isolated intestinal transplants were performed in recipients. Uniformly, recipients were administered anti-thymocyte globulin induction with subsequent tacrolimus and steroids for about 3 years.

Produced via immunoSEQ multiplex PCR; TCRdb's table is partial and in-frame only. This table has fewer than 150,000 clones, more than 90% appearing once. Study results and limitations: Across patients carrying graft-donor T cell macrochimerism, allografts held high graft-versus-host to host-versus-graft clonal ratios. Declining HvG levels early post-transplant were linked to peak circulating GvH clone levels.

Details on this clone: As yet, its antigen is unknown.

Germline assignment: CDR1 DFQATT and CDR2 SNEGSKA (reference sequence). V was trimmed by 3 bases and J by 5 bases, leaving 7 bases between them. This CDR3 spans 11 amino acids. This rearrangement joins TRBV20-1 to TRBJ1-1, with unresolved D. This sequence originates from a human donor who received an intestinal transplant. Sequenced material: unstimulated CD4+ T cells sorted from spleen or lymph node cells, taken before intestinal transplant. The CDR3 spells CSASIRTEAFF. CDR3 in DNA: TGCAGTGCTAGTATCAGAACTGAAGCTTTCTTT.